Shown below are 12 T cell receptor beta chains from a single sample sequenced in a study of naive and memory T cell subsets. The SP2 primer and nested alpha and beta constant region primers amplified ligated cDNA in four rounds. TCRdb called the UMI-ligation and nested PCR reads again in MiXCR, with one record for every CDR3 protein. The table has fewer than 35,000 distinct CDR3 sequences, about 6.7% seen once. The sample's treatment: skin biopsy from PPD injection site in Mantoux-positive individual. The library had UMIs added by 3' ligation of an oligonucleotide to TCR cDNA. The input for sequencing was skin, taken from a tuberculin skin test site. The receptors derive from an adult in good health.

This clonotype appeared a few times. At one end the junction does not follow the germline gene, possibly because of a read error. The chain links TRBV20-1 to TRBJ1-2, with TRBD1 matching 8 bases. The V gene's germline CDR1 is DFQATT and CDR2 SNEGSKA (reference sequence). The CDR3 totals 13 residues. DNA of the CDR3: TGCAGTGCTAGAGGACAGGGGACTTATGGCGACACCTTC. Translating it yields CSARGQGTYGDTF.

This clonotype showed up many times. V gene TRBV29-1 combines with J gene TRBJ1-1, with a weak D call TRBD1 (5 bases). V was clipped by 7 bases and J by 4 bases, with 13 bases between them. The CDR3 loop spans 12 amino acids. The germline V gene has CDR1 SQVTM and CDR2 ANQGSEA. CDR3 sequence (DNA): TGCAGCGCCCTTGGGCAGGGCACTGAAGCTTTCTTT. It codes for CSALGQGTEAFF.

CDR3 DNA sequence: TGCGCCAGCAGCCTTACAGGGGGCGATGGCAATCAGCCCCAGCATTTT. Its protein product is CASSLTGGDGNQPQHF. The V call is TRBV4-1, the J call TRBJ1-5, with TRBD1 identical over 9 bases. Unmatched junction bases numbered 6, after V lost 4 bases and J lost 2 bases. The CDR3 runs 16 residues. CDR1 is MGHRA and CDR2 is YSYEKL in the germline V gene.

In its sample, this clonotype was seen many times. The V gene is TRBV4-1, the J gene TRBJ2-2; D gene unclear. The CDR3 loop spans 14 amino acids. From germline, CDR1 is MGHRA and CDR2 YSYEKL. Between the trimmed V and J ends, which lost 3 bases and 5 bases, there was a span of 10 bases. The CDR3 protein is CASSQGLPTGELFF. In DNA, the CDR3 is TGCGCCAGCAGCCAGGGCCTCCCTACCGGGGAGCTGTTTTTT.

Many counts were recorded for this clonotype. V gene TRBV28 combines with J gene TRBJ1-1, with a tentative D call TRBD1 (5 bases). The V and J ends lost 5 bases and 6 bases respectively, with 16 bases between them. This CDR3 has 14 residues. The germline V gene encodes CDR1 MDHEN and CDR2 SYDVKM. CDR3 in amino acids: CASSLYQDTSEAFF. As DNA, the CDR3 is TGTGCCAGCAGTCTGTATCAGGACACGTCTGAAGCTTTCTTT.

This clonotype was seen a handful of times. V gene TRBV5-6 combines with J gene TRBJ2-4; TRBD1 agrees at 9 bases. The CDR3 runs to 15 residues. The germline V gene has CDR1 SGHDT and CDR2 YYEEEE. V was clipped by 4 bases and J by 7 bases; unmatched bases: 9. The CDR3 loop is CASSAPGTGSNIQYF. The DNA of the CDR3 is TGTGCCAGCAGCGCCCCCGGGACAGGGAGTAACATTCAGTACTTC.

This clonotype was detected ten times or more. CDR3 coding DNA: TGTGCCAGCAGCCAAGGAGGTTGGGCAGATACGCAGTATTTT. This codes for CASSQGGWADTQYF. This rearrangement joins TRBV14 to TRBJ2-3; D gene uncertain. The CDR3 consists of 14 residues. Trimming removed 1 base at V and 4 bases at J, with 9 bases between. Germline V gives CDR1 SGHDN, CDR2 FVKESK.

This clonotype was recorded at least ten times. The chain employs TRBV29-1 and TRBJ2-1; D is ambiguous. The germline V gene encodes CDR1 SQVTM and CDR2 ANQGSEA. The CDR3 totals 12 residues. Trimming cost V 3 bases and J 4 bases, with 7 bases left between them. The CDR3 reads CSVDPGYNEQFF. The DNA of the CDR3 is TGCAGCGTTGACCCGGGTTACAATGAGCAGTTCTTC.

In its sample, this clonotype ranks as medium-sized. This chain joins TRBV20-1 and TRBJ2-7; 8 bases map to TRBD1. CDR3 length equals 17 residues. The J segment lost 3 bases and the V segment lost 1 base, leaving 14 bases of the junction unmatched. The germline V gene has CDR1 DFQATT and CDR2 SNEGSKA (reference sequence). CDR3 nucleotide sequence: TGCAGTGCTAGAGGTGACAGGGGAAGCGGGCATAACTACGAGCAGTACTTC. Its translation is CSARGDRGSGHNYEQYF.

This clonotype came up many times. The chain links TRBV29-1 to TRBJ1-5, with D perhaps TRBD1 (5 bases). V gave up 4 bases and J gave up 2 bases, with 12 bases separating them. This CDR3 comprises 14 residues. Per germline, CDR1 SQVTM and CDR2 ANQGSEA. This CDR3 reads CSVAQVGGNQPQHF. The CDR3 bases are TGCAGCGTTGCACAGGTGGGGGGCAATCAGCCCCAGCATTTT.

This clonotype was seen at least ten times. The chain recombines TRBV5-5 with TRBJ2-7; 9 bases map to TRBD1. The CDR3 loop spans 14 amino acids. Trimming cost V 0 bases and J 6 bases; bases outside gene matches: 4. CDR1 and CDR2 from the germline V gene are SGHKS and YYEKEE (reference sequence). The CDR3 sequence: CASSLEQGAGEQYF. The CDR3 DNA follows: TGTGCCAGCAGCTTGGAACAGGGGGCCGGCGAGCAGTACTTC.

The table lists this clonotype with many counts. The chain carries TRBV2 and TRBJ2-6; no reliable D call. The CDR3 is 15 amino acids. From germline, CDR1 is SNHLY and CDR2 FYNNEI. The V gene lost 1 base and the J gene lost 3 bases, with 7 bases spanning the gap. For the CDR3, the DNA is TGTGCCAGCAGTGAAGGCGTCGTTGGGGCCAACGTCCTGACTTTC. Its translation is CASSEGVVGANVLTF.